Listed below are T cell receptor beta chains from one sample, sequenced in a study of multiple sclerosis patients with progressive multifocal leukoencephalopathy. Clones were read by immunoSEQ multiplex PCR, and TCRdb kept only the in-frame ones, dropping some. The table has roughly 30,000 clones, 88% seen once. The specimen was PBMCs. Every receptor here comes from a human donor with multiple sclerosis. Both conserved end residues are part of each CDR3. A D gene is named only where the DNA matches it firmly. Clone size is not always given. Where it is, it says once, few, many or a class for expanded clones.

V gene: TRBV30; clone size: .; J gene: TRBJ1-1; D gene: .; CDR3 DNA: TGTGCCTGGAGTGAACTCAGGAGGTACGGGGTGTTCGCTGAAGCTTTCTTT; CDR3 protein: CAWSELRRYGVFAEAFF
V gene: TRBV5-4; clone size: .; J gene: TRBJ2-7; D gene: .; CDR3 DNA: TGTGCCAGCAGCTTGGACATGACTGCCTCCTACGAGCAGTACTTC; CDR3 protein: CASSLDMTASYEQYF
V gene: TRBV6-5; clone size: once; J gene: TRBJ1-2; D gene: TRBD1; CDR3 DNA: TGTGCCAGCAGTTACTCATTTTCAGGGGGCGATGGCTACACCTTC; CDR3 protein: CASSYSFSGGDGYTF
V gene: TRBV6-4; clone size: .; J gene: TRBJ2-1; D gene: TRBD2; CDR3 DNA: TGTGCCAGCAGTGACCGGCTAGCGGGGGGAAATGAGCAGTTCTTC; CDR3 protein: CASSDRLAGGNEQFF
V gene: TRBV10-3; clone size: .; J gene: TRBJ1-2; D gene: TRBD1; CDR3 DNA: TGTGCCATCAGTGTACGCAGGGGGCTGGACTATGGCTACACCTTC; CDR3 protein: CAISVRRGLDYGYTF
V gene: TRBV9; clone size: .; J gene: TRBJ2-1; D gene: .; CDR3 DNA: TGTGCCAGCAGTGGCTTGGGGGGCAATGAGCAGTTCTTC; CDR3 protein: CASSGLGGNEQFF
V gene: TRBV19; clone size: .; J gene: TRBJ2-7; D gene: .; CDR3 DNA: TGTGCCAGTTCCGGACAGATGTTCTACGAGCAGTACTTC; CDR3 protein: CASSGQMFYEQYF
V gene: TRBV11-2; clone size: .; J gene: TRBJ2-3; D gene: TRBD1; CDR3 DNA: TGTGCCAGCAGCCCGGGGCGGGGCGGGACAGGTTTAGATACGCAGTATTTT; CDR3 protein: CASSPGRGGTGLDTQYF
V gene: TRBV5-1; clone size: .; J gene: TRBJ2-7; D gene: .; CDR3 DNA: TGCGCCAGCAGCTTGAGGCAGAGCTCCTACGAGCAGTACTTC; CDR3 protein: CASSLRQSSYEQYF
V gene: TRBV19; clone size: .; J gene: TRBJ2-5; D gene: .; CDR3 DNA: TGTGCCAGTAGTCTCCAAGAGACCCAGTACTTC; CDR3 protein: CASSLQETQYF
V gene: TRBV19; clone size: .; J gene: TRBJ2-7; D gene: TRBD2; CDR3 DNA: TGTGCCAGTAGTGCGGGACTAGGGGCCTACGAGCAGTACTTC; CDR3 protein: CASSAGLGAYEQYF
V gene: TRBV6-5; clone size: .; J gene: TRBJ2-1; D gene: TRBD2; CDR3 DNA: TGTGCCAGCAGTTCCGGACGGCGACTAGCGGGGGGAGGGCAGTTCTTC; CDR3 protein: CASSSGRRLAGGGQFF
V gene: TRBV11-2; clone size: once; J gene: TRBJ1-5; D gene: .; CDR3 DNA: TGTGCCAGCAGCTTAGGGGCAGGGTCACAGCCCCAGCATTTT; CDR3 protein: CASSLGAGSQPQHF
V gene: TRBV19; clone size: .; J gene: TRBJ1-1; D gene: .; CDR3 DNA: TGTGCCAGTAGTTGGGGGGGTCGTACTGAAGCTTTCTTT; CDR3 protein: CASSWGGRTEAFF
V gene: TRBV10-3; clone size: few; J gene: TRBJ1-4; D gene: .; CDR3 DNA: TGTGCCATCAGTGAGACTTCCGGGTTAACTAATGAAAAACTGTTTTTT; CDR3 protein: CAISETSGLTNEKLFF
V gene: TRBV4-1; clone size: .; J gene: TRBJ2-7; D gene: .; CDR3 DNA: TGCGCCAGCAGCCTAGAGGGCGCCACCTCCTACGAGCAGTACTTC; CDR3 protein: CASSLEGATSYEQYF
V gene: TRBV6-5; clone size: .; J gene: TRBJ2-7; D gene: .; CDR3 DNA: TGTGCCAGCAGGTTAGGGTCTCAACAGCAGTACTTC; CDR3 protein: CASRLGSQQQYF